The rows below give T cell receptor beta chains drawn from one sample of a study of CD8 T cells in Susac syndrome. MiXCR, applied by TCRdb to the immunoSEQ multiplex PCR reads, yields one record per CDR3 protein. This sample has about 430,000 distinct CDR3 sequences, with approximately 85% found just once. The sequencing sample was made of CD8+ T cells from PBMCs. The receptor source for this set is a human donor with multiple sclerosis. Both conserved end residues are part of each CDR3. A D gene is named only where the DNA matches it firmly. The size of a clone is reported for some rows only, either as once, few or many, or as a class for expanded clones.

j_call: TRBJ1-1
d_call: NA
v_call: TRBV7-9
clone_size: NA
cdr3_nt: TGTGCCAGCAGCTTAGGGGCGGTCGAAGCTTTCTTT
cdr3_aa: CASSLGAVEAFF

j_call: TRBJ2-5
d_call: NA
v_call: TRBV7-9
clone_size: NA
cdr3_nt: TGTGCCAGCAGCTATAGCGTGGAGGGCTCAGAGACCCAGTACTTC
cdr3_aa: CASSYSVEGSETQYF

j_call: TRBJ2-3
d_call: TRBD2
v_call: TRBV10-3
clone_size: NA
cdr3_nt: TGTGCCATCAGTGAACCTAGCGGGGATAGCACAGATACGCAGTATTTT
cdr3_aa: CAISEPSGDSTDTQYF

j_call: TRBJ2-7
d_call: NA
v_call: TRBV12-3/TRBV12-4
clone_size: NA
cdr3_nt: TGTGCCAGCAAGCGAGGGTCCGGATACGAGCAGTACTTC
cdr3_aa: CASKRGSGYEQYF

j_call: TRBJ1-4
d_call: NA
v_call: TRBV4-1
clone_size: NA
cdr3_nt: TGCGCCAGCAGCCAAGATCTTGTTAGACTGTTTTTT
cdr3_aa: CASSQDLVRLFF

j_call: TRBJ2-7
d_call: TRBD1
v_call: TRBV12-3/TRBV12-4
clone_size: once
cdr3_nt: TGTGCCAGCAGTGGAGGACAGGGAGGACCCTACGAGCAGTACTTC
cdr3_aa: CASSGGQGGPYEQYF

j_call: TRBJ2-3
d_call: NA
v_call: TRBV20-1
clone_size: NA
cdr3_nt: TGCAGTGGCTGGGCAGGGGGGCGCGGCACAGATACGCAGTATTTT
cdr3_aa: CSGWAGGRGTDTQYF

j_call: TRBJ2-7
d_call: NA
v_call: TRBV28
clone_size: NA
cdr3_nt: TGTGCCAGCAGTTTCCTTTCTGGGGGCTATACCTACGAGCAGTACTTC
cdr3_aa: CASSFLSGGYTYEQYF

j_call: TRBJ2-2
d_call: NA
v_call: TRBV29-1
clone_size: once
cdr3_nt: TGCAGCGTTGAAATGATCGGGGAGCTGTTTTTT
cdr3_aa: CSVEMIGELFF

j_call: TRBJ2-1
d_call: NA
v_call: TRBV29-1
clone_size: NA
cdr3_nt: TGCAGCGTACTACAGGGTTTTGCCTACAATGAGCAGTTCTTC
cdr3_aa: CSVLQGFAYNEQFF

j_call: TRBJ1-1
d_call: NA
v_call: TRBV10-3
clone_size: NA
cdr3_nt: TGTGCCATCAGTGAATATATGAACACTGAAGCTTTCTTT
cdr3_aa: CAISEYMNTEAFF

j_call: TRBJ2-1
d_call: TRBD1
v_call: TRBV10-2
clone_size: once
cdr3_nt: TGCGCCAGCAGAGATAACAGGGGCCCCTCCTACAATGAGCAGTTCTTC
cdr3_aa: CASRDNRGPSYNEQFF

j_call: TRBJ2-1
d_call: NA
v_call: TRBV7-9
clone_size: NA
cdr3_nt: TGTGCCAGCAGCCCCGACAGCGCATTCTCCTACAATGAGCAGTTCTTC
cdr3_aa: CASSPDSAFSYNEQFF

j_call: TRBJ1-2
d_call: NA
v_call: TRBV6-1
clone_size: few
cdr3_nt: TGTGCCAGCAGTGAACGCGGGGGCGTCTATGGCTACACCTTC
cdr3_aa: CASSERGGVYGYTF

j_call: TRBJ2-1
d_call: TRBD2
v_call: TRBV9
clone_size: NA
cdr3_nt: TGTGCCAGCAGCGTAGGTAGCGGGGGGACCTACAATGAGCAGTTCTTC
cdr3_aa: CASSVGSGGTYNEQFF

j_call: TRBJ2-7
d_call: TRBD2
v_call: TRBV30
clone_size: NA
cdr3_nt: TGTGCCTGGAGTGGCGGGAGGGTTTACGAGCAGTACTTC
cdr3_aa: CAWSGGRVYEQYF

j_call: TRBJ2-2
d_call: NA
v_call: TRBV5-1
clone_size: NA
cdr3_nt: TGCGCCAGCAGCCCCAAACCTACGAACACCGGGGAGCTGTTTTTT
cdr3_aa: CASSPKPTNTGELFF

j_call: TRBJ2-5
d_call: NA
v_call: TRBV7-8
clone_size: NA
cdr3_nt: TGTGCCAGCAGCTTAGGGATTGACGGGGAAGAGACCCAGTACTTC
cdr3_aa: CASSLGIDGEETQYF

j_call: TRBJ2-5
d_call: NA
v_call: TRBV4-1
clone_size: once
cdr3_nt: TGCGCCAGCAGCCAAACAGAGAATTGGGAGACCCAGTACTTC
cdr3_aa: CASSQTENWETQYF

j_call: TRBJ1-1
d_call: NA
v_call: TRBV27
clone_size: few
cdr3_nt: TGTGCCAGCAGGGCCGGGACGGAGAACACTGAAGCTTTCTTT
cdr3_aa: CASRAGTENTEAFF

j_call: TRBJ1-1
d_call: NA
v_call: TRBV7-9
clone_size: once
cdr3_nt: TGTTCCAGCAGCGGGGGGAACCCCCTGCGTGGGAACACTGAAGCTTTCTTT
cdr3_aa: CSSSGGNPLRGNTEAFF

j_call: TRBJ1-1
d_call: TRBD1
v_call: TRBV30
clone_size: NA
cdr3_nt: TGTGCCTGGAGTTCAGGGGGCTCGAACACTGAAGCTTTCTTT
cdr3_aa: CAWSSGGSNTEAFF

j_call: TRBJ2-1
d_call: TRBD1
v_call: TRBV20-1
clone_size: NA
cdr3_nt: TGCAGTGCTAGGGATTGGGACAGGGAGGATACCTACAATGAGCAGTTCTTC
cdr3_aa: CSARDWDREDTYNEQFF

j_call: TRBJ2-1
d_call: NA
v_call: TRBV27
clone_size: NA
cdr3_nt: TGTGCCAGCAGACCGAGGGGTAGCTCCTACAATGAGCAGTTCTTC
cdr3_aa: CASRPRGSSYNEQFF

j_call: TRBJ1-4
d_call: TRBD1
v_call: TRBV25-1
clone_size: NA
cdr3_nt: TGTGCCAGCGGATACAGGGGTAGAGTTGAAAAACTGTTTTTT
cdr3_aa: CASGYRGRVEKLFF

j_call: TRBJ2-5
d_call: NA
v_call: TRBV15
clone_size: NA
cdr3_nt: TGTGCCACCAGCAGAGATCGCGGCTACCAAGAGACCCAGTACTTC
cdr3_aa: CATSRDRGYQETQYF

j_call: TRBJ2-3
d_call: TRBD2
v_call: TRBV14
clone_size: NA
cdr3_nt: TGTGCCAGCAGCCAAGACGTGCTAGCGGGAGGTTTGACAGATACGCAGTATTTT
cdr3_aa: CASSQDVLAGGLTDTQYF

j_call: TRBJ2-2
d_call: NA
v_call: TRBV7-9
clone_size: NA
cdr3_nt: TGTGCCAGCAGGGAAAGGGACGACACCGGGGAGCTGTTTTTT
cdr3_aa: CASRERDDTGELFF

j_call: TRBJ2-7
d_call: NA
v_call: TRBV6-5
clone_size: NA
cdr3_nt: TGTGCCAGCAGTTACTACGGGACACCATGCGAGCAGTACTTC
cdr3_aa: CASSYYGTPCEQYF

j_call: TRBJ1-4
d_call: TRBD1
v_call: TRBV4-1
clone_size: NA
cdr3_nt: TGCGCCAGCAGATCGGGACAGGGGGCATTGTATGAAAAACTGTTTTTT
cdr3_aa: CASRSGQGALYEKLFF

j_call: TRBJ1-4
d_call: TRBD1
v_call: TRBV7-3
clone_size: NA
cdr3_nt: TGTGCCAGCAGCGCCACAGGGGGAACGGAAAAACTGTTTTTT
cdr3_aa: CASSATGGTEKLFF

j_call: TRBJ2-7
d_call: TRBD2
v_call: TRBV27
clone_size: few
cdr3_nt: TGTGCCAGCAGTCCGCGGGACTACGATTACGAGCAGTACTTC
cdr3_aa: CASSPRDYDYEQYF

j_call: TRBJ1-1
d_call: NA
v_call: TRBV6-1
clone_size: NA
cdr3_nt: TGTGCCAGCAGTGACGGGGGGGGGACGAACACTGAAGCTTTCTTT
cdr3_aa: CASSDGGGTNTEAFF

j_call: TRBJ1-4
d_call: NA
v_call: TRBV6-1
clone_size: once
cdr3_nt: TGTGCCAGCAGTGAAGCGCTTCGGTGGGGGGTCCCATATGAAAAACTGTTTTTT
cdr3_aa: CASSEALRWGVPYEKLFF

j_call: TRBJ1-1
d_call: TRBD1
v_call: TRBV5-1
clone_size: NA
cdr3_nt: TGCGCCAGCAGCTTGGAGGGACAGGGCTCCACTGAAGCTTTCTTT
cdr3_aa: CASSLEGQGSTEAFF

j_call: TRBJ2-7
d_call: NA
v_call: TRBV10-3
clone_size: few
cdr3_nt: TGTGCCATCAGTGGGTGGACAGCTTTCTACGAGCAGTACTTC
cdr3_aa: CAISGWTAFYEQYF

j_call: TRBJ1-2
d_call: NA
v_call: TRBV27
clone_size: NA
cdr3_nt: TGTGCCAGCAGTTTATCGCCCAACAACTATGGCTACACCTTC
cdr3_aa: CASSLSPNNYGYTF

j_call: TRBJ1-1
d_call: NA
v_call: TRBV3-1
clone_size: NA
cdr3_nt: TGTGCCAGCAGTCTCCTTCCTCAGGGGCCTGAAGCTTTCTTT
cdr3_aa: CASSLLPQGPEAFF

j_call: TRBJ1-3
d_call: NA
v_call: TRBV7-2
clone_size: NA
cdr3_nt: TGTGCCAGCAGCTTACTTGGGGAGTCTGGAAACACCATATATTTT
cdr3_aa: CASSLLGESGNTIYF

j_call: TRBJ2-2
d_call: NA
v_call: TRBV3-1
clone_size: NA
cdr3_nt: TGTGCCAGCAGCCAAGTCATACCACCCAGGTCGAACACCGGGGAGCTGTTTTTT
cdr3_aa: CASSQVIPPRSNTGELFF

j_call: TRBJ2-2
d_call: NA
v_call: TRBV7-8
clone_size: NA
cdr3_nt: TGTGCCAGCAGCTCCGAGCCCGGGGGTTGGACAGGCTCGAACACCGGGGAGCTGTTTTTT
cdr3_aa: CASSSEPGGWTGSNTGELFF

j_call: TRBJ2-4
d_call: NA
v_call: TRBV12-3/TRBV12-4
clone_size: NA
cdr3_nt: TGTGCCAGCAGTCCGGCCAGCGCTGGCATTCAGTACTTC
cdr3_aa: CASSPASAGIQYF

j_call: TRBJ1-5
d_call: NA
v_call: TRBV10-2
clone_size: once
cdr3_nt: TGCGCCAGCAGTGGCTCAGCCCCCACAGGGCAGCCCCAGCATTTT
cdr3_aa: CASSGSAPTGQPQHF

j_call: TRBJ1-6
d_call: NA
v_call: TRBV7-9
clone_size: NA
cdr3_nt: TGTGCCAGCAGCTTAGATCTGTACTATTCACCCCTCCACTTT
cdr3_aa: CASSLDLYYSPLHF

j_call: TRBJ1-1
d_call: NA
v_call: TRBV13
clone_size: NA
cdr3_nt: TGTGCCAGCAGCTTAGAGTCCCTGGGGATGAACACTGAAGCTTTCTTT
cdr3_aa: CASSLESLGMNTEAFF

j_call: TRBJ2-7
d_call: NA
v_call: TRBV6-1
clone_size: NA
cdr3_nt: TGTGCCAGCAGTGAAGCGGAGGGTAGCTCCTACGAGCAGTACTTC
cdr3_aa: CASSEAEGSSYEQYF

j_call: TRBJ1-6
d_call: NA
v_call: TRBV6-1
clone_size: few
cdr3_nt: TGTGCCGGCCGACAGTATAATTCGCCCCTCCACTTT
cdr3_aa: CAGRQYNSPLHF

j_call: TRBJ2-3
d_call: NA
v_call: TRBV29-1
clone_size: NA
cdr3_nt: TGCAGCGTTGGACCGCAAAACTCAGATACGCAGTATTTT
cdr3_aa: CSVGPQNSDTQYF